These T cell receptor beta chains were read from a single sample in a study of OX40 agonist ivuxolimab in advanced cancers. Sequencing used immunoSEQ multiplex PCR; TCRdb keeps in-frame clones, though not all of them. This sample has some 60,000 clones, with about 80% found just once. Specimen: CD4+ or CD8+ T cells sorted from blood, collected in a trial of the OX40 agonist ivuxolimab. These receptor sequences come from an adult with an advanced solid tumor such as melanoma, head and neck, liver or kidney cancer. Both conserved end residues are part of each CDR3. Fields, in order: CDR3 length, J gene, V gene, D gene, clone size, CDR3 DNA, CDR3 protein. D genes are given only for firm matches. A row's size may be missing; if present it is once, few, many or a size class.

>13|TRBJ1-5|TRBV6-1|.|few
TGTGCCAGCAGTGAACGCTGGGATCAGCCCCAGCATTTT
CASSERWDQPQHF
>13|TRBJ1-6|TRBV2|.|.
TGTGCCAGCATGACACGGGCGGAATCACCCCTCCACTTT
CASMTRAESPLHF
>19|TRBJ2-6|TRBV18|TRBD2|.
TGTGCCAGCTCACAGACCGGGACTAGCGCACCCTCTGGGGCCAACGTCCTGACTTTC
CASSQTGTSAPSGANVLTF
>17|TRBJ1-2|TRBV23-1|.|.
TGCGCCAGCAGTCAACCCCCGGGGCTAGGTTGGGGCTATGGCTACACCTTC
CASSQPPGLGWGYGYTF
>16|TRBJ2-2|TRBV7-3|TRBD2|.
TGTGCCAGCAGCTTATACGGGAGGGAGCTAACCGGGGAGCTGTTTTTT
CASSLYGRELTGELFF
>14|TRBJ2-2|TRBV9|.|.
TGTGCCAGCAAAGACAGGTACAACACCGGGGAGCTGTTTTTT
CASKDRYNTGELFF
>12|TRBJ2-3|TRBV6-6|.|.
TGTGCCAGCAGTTACACTAAGGATACGCAGTATTTT
CASSYTKDTQYF
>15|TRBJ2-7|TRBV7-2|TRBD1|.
TGTGCCAGCAGCTTAGTTGGGACAGGGGGGTACGAGCAGTACTTC
CASSLVGTGGYEQYF
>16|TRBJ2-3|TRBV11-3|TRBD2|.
TGTGCCAGCAGCAAAGGGACTAGCGGGAGGACAGATACGCAGTATTTT
CASSKGTSGRTDTQYF
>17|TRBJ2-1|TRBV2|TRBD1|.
TGTGCCAGCAGTGAATATTTTGGGGGACAGATTTACAATGAGCAGTTCTTC
CASSEYFGGQIYNEQFF
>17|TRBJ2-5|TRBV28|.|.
TGTGCCAGCAGTTCTCTACGCCCGGGACGCATCCAAGAGACCCAGTACTTC
CASSSLRPGRIQETQYF
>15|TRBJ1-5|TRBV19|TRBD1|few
TGTGCCAGTAGTACCAACAGGGGGCCCGGTCAGCCCCAGCATTTT
CASSTNRGPGQPQHF
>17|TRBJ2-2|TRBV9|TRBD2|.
TGTGCCAGCAGCGTCGCGTCCGGACTAGCGGTTACCGGGGAGCTGTTTTTT
CASSVASGLAVTGELFF
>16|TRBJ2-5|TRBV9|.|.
TGTGCCAGCAGCGTAGATGGGGGGGGCCTCCAAGAGACCCAGTACTTC
CASSVDGGGLQETQYF
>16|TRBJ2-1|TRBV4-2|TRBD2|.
TGTGCCAGCAGCCGCAACCTAGGGACTAGCGCGAATGAGCAGTTCTTC
CASSRNLGTSANEQFF
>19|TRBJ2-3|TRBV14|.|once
TGTGCCAGCAGCCAAGGAGGAGAGCGGCGCGACCTCCCCACAGATACGCAGTATTTT
CASSQGGERRDLPTDTQYF
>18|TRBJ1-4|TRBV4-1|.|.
TGCGCCAGCAGCCGAAAAACAGGTTCGTCCTTACGGGTTGAAAAACTGTTTTTT
CASSRKTGSSLRVEKLFF
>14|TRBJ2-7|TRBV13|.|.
TGTGCCAGCAGCTTAGGTAGCGCGGAATACGAGCAGTACTTC
CASSLGSAEYEQYF
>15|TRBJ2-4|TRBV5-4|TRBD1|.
TGTGCCAGCAGCACCGGACAGGGGGCCCAAAACATTCAGTACTTC
CASSTGQGAQNIQYF
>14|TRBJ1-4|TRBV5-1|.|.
TGCGCCAGCAGCTTGGGCAGGGAAGGCGAAAAACTGTTTTTT
CASSLGREGEKLFF
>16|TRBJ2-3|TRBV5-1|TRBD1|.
TGCGCCAGCAGCTTGTTGGACAGGGACAGCACAGATACGCAGTATTTT
CASSLLDRDSTDTQYF
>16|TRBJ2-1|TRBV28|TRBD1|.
TGTGCCAGCAGTTTATTCCTGGGACAGGAGTACAATGAGCAGTTCTTC
CASSLFLGQEYNEQFF
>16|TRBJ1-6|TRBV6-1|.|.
TGTGCCAGCAGTGAAGACAGGGTGTATAATAGTTCACCCCTCCACTTT
CASSEDRVYNSSPLHF
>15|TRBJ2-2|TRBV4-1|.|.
TGCGCCAGCAGCCAAGATCAAAGGGACACCGGGGAGCTGTTTTTT
CASSQDQRDTGELFF
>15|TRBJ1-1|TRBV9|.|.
TGTGCCAGCAGCGTAGGGCCCGACACTAACACTGAAGCTTTCTTT
CASSVGPDTNTEAFF
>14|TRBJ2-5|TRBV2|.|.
TGTGCCAGCAGTGAACGGGTAACGGAAGAGACCCAGTACTTC
CASSERVTEETQYF
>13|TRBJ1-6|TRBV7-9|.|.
TGTGCCAGCAGCTTAGGCCCGGATTCACCCCTCCACTTT
CASSLGPDSPLHF
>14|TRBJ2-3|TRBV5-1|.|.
TGCGCCACCAAGTCAGGGACACACACAGATACGCAGTATTTT
CATKSGTHTDTQYF
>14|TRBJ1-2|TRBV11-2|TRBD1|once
TGTGCCAGCAGCGCCCGACAGGGGCACTATGGCTACACCTTC
CASSARQGHYGYTF
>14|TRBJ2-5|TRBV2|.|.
TGTGCCAGCAGTGAATTCAGCATTCAAGAGACCCAGTACTTC
CASSEFSIQETQYF
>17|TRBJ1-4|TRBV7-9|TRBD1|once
TGTGCCAGCAGCCACCCCCGGGACAGGGCCACTAATGAAAAACTGTTTTTT
CASSHPRDRATNEKLFF
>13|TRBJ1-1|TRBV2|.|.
TGTGCCAGCTTGGGGGGAGATAACACTGAAGCTTTCTTT
CASLGGDNTEAFF
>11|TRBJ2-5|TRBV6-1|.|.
TGTGCCAGCATGAGTGGAGAGACCCAGTACTTC
CASMSGETQYF
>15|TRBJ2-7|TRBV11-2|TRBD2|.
TGTGCCAGCAGCCCGGGGTCTAGCGGGGTTTACGAGCAGTACTTC
CASSPGSSGVYEQYF
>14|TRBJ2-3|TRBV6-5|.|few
TGTGCCAGCAGTGTAAGCGGGAGCACAGATACGCAGTATTTT
CASSVSGSTDTQYF
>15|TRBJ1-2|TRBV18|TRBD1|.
TGTGCCAGCTCCCTCGGGACAGGTCTTATCTATGGCTACACCTTC
CASSLGTGLIYGYTF
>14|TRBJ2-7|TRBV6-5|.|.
TGTGCCAGCAAACCGGGACCCAAGAGGGACGAGCAGTACTTC
CASKPGPKRDEQYF
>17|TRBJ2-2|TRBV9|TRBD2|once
TGTGCCAGCAGCGCCCCCGGGGGGGGCGGGAGTACCGGGGAGCTGTTTTTT
CASSAPGGGGSTGELFF
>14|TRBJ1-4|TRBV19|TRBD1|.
TGTGCCAGTTGTGAACAGGGGGCGGATGAAAAACTGTTTTTT
CASCEQGADEKLFF
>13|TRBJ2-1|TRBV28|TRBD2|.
TGTGCCAGCAGTTTAAGGGCTAGCGGAGGACTACTCTTC
CASSLRASGGLLF
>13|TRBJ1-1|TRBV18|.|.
TGTGCCAGCTCAGAGGGCCAGAACACTGAAGCTTTCTTT
CASSEGQNTEAFF
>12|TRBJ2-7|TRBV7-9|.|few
TGTGCCAGCACCCTACCGGGACAAGGGCAGTACTTC
CASTLPGQGQYF
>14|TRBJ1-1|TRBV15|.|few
TGTGCCACCAGCGCCACCTCATTGAACACTGAAGCTTTCTTT
CATSATSLNTEAFF
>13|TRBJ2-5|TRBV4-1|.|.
TGCGCCAGCAGCCAATGGCAGAAAGAGACCCAGTACTTC
CASSQWQKETQYF
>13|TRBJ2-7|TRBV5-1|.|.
TGCGCCAGCAGCTTGGCGGTCGCCTACGAGCAGTACTTC
CASSLAVAYEQYF
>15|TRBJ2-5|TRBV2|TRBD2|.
TGTGCCAGCAGCGAGGGGACTAGCGGGAAAGAGACCCAGTACTTC
CASSEGTSGKETQYF
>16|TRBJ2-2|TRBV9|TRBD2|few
TGTGCCAGCAGCGTAGGGGGTAGCGGGAGCTTCGGGGAGCTGTTTTTT
CASSVGGSGSFGELFF
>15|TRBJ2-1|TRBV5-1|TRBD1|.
TGCGCCAGCAGCTCTACAGGGGGGCCTTACAATGAGCAGTTCTTC
CASSSTGGPYNEQFF
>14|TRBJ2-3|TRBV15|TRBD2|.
TGTGCCACCAGCAAAGCGGGAGGGGAAGATACGCAGTATTTT
CATSKAGGEDTQYF
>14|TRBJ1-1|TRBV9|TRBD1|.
TGTGCCAGCAGCGCCGCGACAGGGGCCACTGAAGCTTTCTTT
CASSAATGATEAFF
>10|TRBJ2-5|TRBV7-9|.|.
TGTGCCAGAGGGGGTGAGACCCAGTACTTC
CARGGETQYF
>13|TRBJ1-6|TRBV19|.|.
TGTGCCAGTAGTATTTGGGGTAATTCACCCCTCCACTTT
CASSIWGNSPLHF
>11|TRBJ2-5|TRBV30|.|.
TGTGCCCTCGACGGCCAAGAGACCCAGTACTTC
CALDGQETQYF
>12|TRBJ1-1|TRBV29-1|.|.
TGCAGCGTCGGTTCCACGGAGACTGAAGCTTTCTTT
CSVGSTETEAFF
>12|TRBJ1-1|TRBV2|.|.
TGTGCCAGCGGCGCAGAAGTTGCTGAAGCTTTCTTT
CASGAEVAEAFF
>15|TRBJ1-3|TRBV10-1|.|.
TGCGCCAGCAGTGAGGCCCGGGAAAGGGGAAACACCATATATTTT
CASSEARERGNTIYF
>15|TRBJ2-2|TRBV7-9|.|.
TGTGCCAGCAGCTCCCGTGTAGGTAGCACCGGGGAGCTGTTTTTT
CASSSRVGSTGELFF
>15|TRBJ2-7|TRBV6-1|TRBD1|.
TGTGCCAGCAGGATGGTGGGACAGGCCCCTTACGAGCAGTACTTC
CASRMVGQAPYEQYF
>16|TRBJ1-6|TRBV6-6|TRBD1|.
TGTGCCAGCAGGTTAGCCGGGACAGGGGCGAATTCACCCCTCCACTTT
CASRLAGTGANSPLHF
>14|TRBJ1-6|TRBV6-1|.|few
TGTGCCAGCAGTGATCCGGGATTGAATTCACCCCTCCACTTT
CASSDPGLNSPLHF